A selection of T cell receptor beta chains follows, all from one sample in a study of technical replicates of blood from a handful of donors. Libraries were prepared by immunoSEQ multiplex PCR; TCRdb keeps only in-frame clonotypes and omits some of them. The sample lists roughly 50,000 clones, over 85% occurring once. The sequenced sample consisted of PBMCs. These receptor sequences come from a human donor in good health. Some clones in this sample may be carry-over from other donors' samples. CDR3s include the opening cysteine and the closing phenylalanine or tryptophan. Fields, in order: CDR3 protein, CDR3 DNA, D gene, clone size, J gene, V gene. The D gene is left open where the match is weak. Size is stated for part of the rows, as once, few or many counts, or as a class when the clone is expanded.

CASSDLLRGYSTGELFF	TGTGCCAGCAGTGACCTCCTTCGCGGGTACTCAACCGGGGAGCTGTTTTTT	NA	NA	TRBJ2-2	TRBV6-1
CSVEDGWGDEQFF	TGCAGCGTTGAAGATGGTTGGGGAGATGAGCAGTTCTTC	NA	NA	TRBJ2-1	TRBV29-1
CASSSGTGFIEQYF	TGTGCCAGCAGCAGCGGGACAGGGTTCATCGAGCAGTACTTC	TRBD1	NA	TRBJ2-7	TRBV9
CASSPRTSGTDTQYF	TGCGCCAGCAGCCCTAGGACTAGCGGCACAGATACGCAGTATTTT	TRBD2	NA	TRBJ2-3	TRBV4-1
CASSPLAGGSYNEQFF	TGTGCCAGCTCACCACTAGCGGGAGGGTCCTACAATGAGCAGTTCTTC	TRBD2	NA	TRBJ2-1	TRBV18
CARVWERQLGNSPLHF	TGTGCCAGAGTTTGGGAAAGACAGCTTGGTAATTCACCCCTCCACTTT	NA	NA	TRBJ1-6	TRBV21-1
CASSPGTGGDYGYTF	TGTGCCAGCAGCCCTGGGACAGGGGGCGACTATGGCTACACCTTC	TRBD1	NA	TRBJ1-2	TRBV6-6
CASSVGGGEIDQPQHF	TGTGCCAGCAGCGTAGGGGGAGGGGAAATCGATCAGCCCCAGCATTTT	NA	NA	TRBJ1-5	TRBV9
CASSASGGGLDTQYF	TGTGCCAGCAGCGCTTCGGGGGGCGGGTTGGATACGCAGTATTTT	NA	NA	TRBJ2-3	TRBV7-8
CASSLDLAPTEAFF	TGTGCCAGCAGCTTAGATCTGGCCCCCACTGAAGCTTTCTTT	NA	NA	TRBJ1-1	TRBV7-2
CASNQQGNTEAFF	TGTGCCAGCAACCAACAGGGGAACACTGAAGCTTTCTTT	NA	few	TRBJ1-1	TRBV2
CAISRTSGDSTSYEQYF	TGTGCCATCAGTAGGACTAGCGGGGACTCAACTTCCTACGAGCAGTACTTC	TRBD2	NA	TRBJ2-7	TRBV10-3
CASSPGGSGTEAFF	TGTGCCAGCAGTCCGGGGGGGTCGGGCACTGAAGCTTTCTTT	NA	NA	TRBJ1-1	TRBV6-6
CAWSLDGKRPHF	TGTGCCTGGAGTCTTGACGGGAAACGCCCCCACTTC	NA	NA	TRBJ2-7	TRBV30
CASSLGLDSYEQYF	TGTGCCAGCAGCTTAGGTTTAGACTCCTACGAGCAGTACTTC	NA	NA	TRBJ2-7	TRBV7-6
CASSGGVDEKLFF	TGTGCCAGCAGCGGCGGGGTCGATGAAAAACTGTTTTTT	NA	NA	TRBJ1-4	TRBV7-7
CASSNSGGWEQYF	TGTGCCAGCAGCAATAGCGGGGGCTGGGAGCAGTACTTC	TRBD2	NA	TRBJ2-7	TRBV7-6
CASQTSGRARGEQFF	TGTGCCAGCCAGACTAGCGGGAGGGCCCGGGGGGAGCAGTTCTTC	TRBD2	NA	TRBJ2-1	TRBV28
CASSGARAEQYF	TGTGCCAGCAGTGGCGCGAGAGCCGAGCAGTACTTC	NA	NA	TRBJ2-7	TRBV2
CASSYGRGTEAFF	TGTGCCAGCAGTTACGGACGGGGCACTGAAGCTTTCTTT	NA	NA	TRBJ1-1	TRBV6-6
CASSYGTGVLYEQYF	TGTGCCAGCAGCTACGGGACAGGGGTACTCTACGAGCAGTACTTC	TRBD1	NA	TRBJ2-7	TRBV5-4
CASSDMAKGNEQFF	TGTGCCAGCAGCGACATGGCCAAAGGCAATGAGCAGTTCTTC	NA	NA	TRBJ2-1	TRBV7-9
CASSKGANGVSPLHF	TGTGCCAGCTCAAAGGGGGCAAACGGGGTTTCACCCCTCCACTTT	TRBD1	NA	TRBJ1-6	TRBV2
CASSLGWGAAGELFF	TGTGCCAGCAGCTTAGGATGGGGCGCGGCCGGGGAGCTGTTTTTT	NA	NA	TRBJ2-2	TRBV11-2
CASTLGPGGGYTF	TGCGCCAGCACCTTGGGGCCCGGAGGTGGCTACACCTTC	NA	NA	TRBJ1-2	TRBV5-1
CASSVTPGLEYF	TGTGCCAGCAGTGTCACCCCGGGACTCGAGTACTTC	NA	NA	TRBJ2-5	TRBV2
CASLGLLQETQYF	TGTGCCAGCTTGGGACTCCTCCAAGAGACCCAGTACTTC	NA	NA	TRBJ2-5	TRBV7-6
CASSLRQGSTGYTF	TGTGCCAGCAGCCTCCGGCAGGGATCCACAGGCTACACCTTC	NA	NA	TRBJ1-2	TRBV5-8
CASSFINEKLFF	TGTGCCAGTAGTTTTATTAATGAAAAACTGTTTTTT	NA	NA	TRBJ1-4	TRBV19
CASSEAGSGGRAFF	TGTGCCAGCAGTGAAGCGGGATCGGGAGGGAGAGCTTTCTTT	NA	few	TRBJ1-1	TRBV6-1
CASSLEWMREETQYF	TGTGCCAGCAGCTTAGAATGGATGAGGGAAGAGACCCAGTACTTC	NA	NA	TRBJ2-5	TRBV11-2
CASSGPGSYEQYF	TGTGCCAGCAGTGGCCCGGGGAGTTACGAGCAGTACTTC	NA	NA	TRBJ2-7	TRBV2
CASSLARETQYF	TGTGCCAGCAGCTTAGCCCGGGAGACCCAGTACTTC	NA	NA	TRBJ2-5	TRBV7-9
CASSRQGLGTEAFF	TGTGCCAGCAGTCGACAGGGGTTAGGCACTGAAGCTTTCTTT	TRBD1	NA	TRBJ1-1	TRBV28
CASSQSGGGVSYEQYF	TGTGCCAGCAGCCAATCGGGCGGGGGGGTATCCTACGAGCAGTACTTC	TRBD2	NA	TRBJ2-7	TRBV16
CASRRAVYEQYF	TGTGCCAGCAGACGAGCGGTCTACGAGCAGTACTTC	NA	NA	TRBJ2-7	TRBV6-5
CASSRSGGANEQYF	TGTGCCAGCAGCCGGAGCGGGGGGGCCAACGAGCAGTACTTC	TRBD2	NA	TRBJ2-7	TRBV7-9
CASSEDSGGKDTQYF	TGTGCCAGCAGTGAGGATAGCGGGGGCAAAGATACGCAGTATTTT	TRBD2	NA	TRBJ2-3	TRBV6-1
CASRLGTVTYEQYF	TGCGCCAGTAGACTAGGGACGGTCACCTACGAGCAGTACTTC	NA	NA	TRBJ2-7	TRBV5-1
CATGEAGGAGNIQYF	TGTGCCACCGGTGAAGCAGGGGGCGCTGGGAACATTCAGTACTTC	TRBD1	once	TRBJ2-4	TRBV19
CASSQGLAINEQFF	TGTGCCAGCAGTCAGGGACTAGCAATCAATGAGCAGTTCTTC	TRBD2	NA	TRBJ2-1	TRBV27
CATSRDEVRMAYEQYF	TGTGCCACCAGCAGAGATGAAGTGCGTATGGCCTACGAGCAGTACTTC	NA	NA	TRBJ2-7	TRBV15
CASSLSGARPRGYTF	TGTGCCAGCAGCTTATCTGGGGCCCGCCCTAGGGGCTACACCTTC	NA	NA	TRBJ1-2	TRBV7-9
CASTQGTSGTDTQYF	TGTGCCAGCACCCAGGGGACTAGCGGGACAGATACGCAGTATTTT	TRBD2	NA	TRBJ2-3	TRBV7-2
CASSQTPGYGYTF	TGCGCCAGCAGCCAAACCCCGGGCTATGGCTACACCTTC	NA	NA	TRBJ1-2	TRBV4-3
CASSPRTAGESPLHF	TGCGCCAGCAGCCCGAGGACAGCAGGGGAATCACCCCTCCACTTT	NA	NA	TRBJ1-6	TRBV5-1
CSVLTGASYGYTF	TGCAGCGTTCTGACAGGGGCGAGCTATGGCTACACCTTC	TRBD1	NA	TRBJ1-2	TRBV29-1
CASSFYEAGGYTF	TGTGCCAGCAGTTTTTATGAAGCCGGTGGCTACACCTTC	NA	NA	TRBJ1-2	TRBV6-5
CAISAEELYGYTF	TGTGCCATCAGTGCCGAGGAGCTCTATGGCTACACCTTC	NA	NA	TRBJ1-2	TRBV10-3
CASSYSGQAYDGYTF	TGTGCCAGCAGTTACTCGGGTCAGGCTTACGATGGCTACACCTTC	NA	NA	TRBJ1-2	TRBV6-5
CASSEDIYEQYF	TGCGCCAGCAGCGAGGACATCTACGAGCAGTACTTC	NA	NA	TRBJ2-7	TRBV5-1
CASSAGTSGGADTQYF	TGTGCCAGCAGCGCGGGGACTAGCGGGGGAGCAGATACGCAGTATTTT	TRBD2	NA	TRBJ2-3	TRBV7-9
CACTTGTTYEQYF	TGTGCCTGCACGACAGGGACCACCTACGAGCAGTACTTC	TRBD1	NA	TRBJ2-7	TRBV30
CASSLEGDVTGELFF	TGTGCCAGCAGCTTAGAAGGAGACGTTACCGGGGAGCTGTTTTTT	NA	NA	TRBJ2-2	TRBV13
CASSQQQDNQPQHF	TGTGCCAGCAGTCAACAGCAAGATAATCAGCCCCAGCATTTT	NA	NA	TRBJ1-5	TRBV21-1
CASGDKTNYGYTF	TGTGCCAGCGGGGACAAAACTAACTATGGCTACACCTTC	NA	NA	TRBJ1-2	TRBV27